A selection of T cell receptor beta chains follows, all from one sample in a study of human T cells and chemical hapten exposure. TCRdb re-called the reads through MiXCR, storing one row per CDR3 protein. The profile shows about 120,000 distinct CDR3 sequences, roughly 8.5% of them singletons. Material: whole blood. These receptors all stem from a human donor in good health. Some clones in this sample may be carry-over from other donors' samples. The CDR3 runs from the conserved cysteine through the conserved F or W. A D gene is named only where the DNA matches it firmly. Size is omitted from some rows. Given values are once, few, many or a class for expanded clones.

V gene	D gene	clone size	J gene	CDR3 protein	CDR3 DNA
TRBV7-9	TRBD1	many	TRBJ1-2	CASSPGGSYTF	TGTGCCAGCAGCCCAGGGGGTAGCTACACCTTC
TRBV5-8	.	few	TRBJ1-1	CASSFQFHTEAFF	TGTGCCAGCAGCTTTCAATTCCACACTGAAGCTTTCTTT
TRBV7-8	TRBD1	many	TRBJ1-5	CASSLKRPGGGYSNQPQHF	TGTGCCAGCAGCTTAAAACGGCCAGGGGGAGGATATAGCAATCAGCCCCAGCATTTT
TRBV9	.	.	TRBJ2-7	CASSPWDPPYEQYF	TGTGCCAGCAGCCCTTGGGACCCCCCCTACGAGCAGTACTTC
TRBV29-1	TRBD1	.	TRBJ2-3	CSALGTADDTQYF	TGCAGCGCCTTAGGGACAGCGGATGATACGCAGTATTTT
TRBV6-5	.	many	TRBJ1-2	CASSNFGSGYGYTF	TGTGCCAGCAGTAATTTCGGTTCCGGCTATGGCTACACCTTC
TRBV4-2	TRBD2	.	TRBJ2-1	CASSQDPPAGGLNEQFF	TGTGCCAGCAGCCAAGACCCACCGGCGGGGGGGTTGAATGAGCAGTTCTTC
TRBV27	.	many	TRBJ1-5	CASSWGRDQPQHF	TGTGCCAGCAGTTGGGGTCGGGATCAGCCCCAGCATTTT
TRBV29-1	TRBD2	few	TRBJ2-3	CSASIAGGPDTQYF	TGCAGCGCCTCAATAGCGGGAGGGCCAGATACGCAGTATTTT
TRBV10-3	TRBD1	.	TRBJ2-7	CAIQGGTGDPYEQYF	TGTGCCATCCAAGGCGGGACAGGTGACCCCTACGAGCAGTACTTC
TRBV6-2/TRBV6-3	TRBD2	.	TRBJ2-1	CASSYGGAGSSSYNEQFF	TGTGCCAGCAGTTATGGGGGAGCGGGGTCGAGCTCCTACAATGAGCAGTTCTTC
TRBV20-1	.	few	TRBJ2-1	CSAREGRGAGIEQFF	TGCAGTGCTAGAGAAGGACGGGGGGCCGGGATTGAGCAGTTCTTC
TRBV5-5	.	few	TRBJ2-7	CASSLSAPDEQYF	TGTGCCAGCAGCTTGTCCGCCCCCGACGAGCAGTACTTC
TRBV25-1	.	.	TRBJ2-7	CASSEPGMLYEQYF	TGTGCCAGCAGTGAGCCAGGGATGCTCTACGAGCAGTACTTC
TRBV7-2	TRBD1	few	TRBJ1-6	CASSTGTGNSPLHF	TGTGCCAGCAGCACCGGGACAGGAAATTCACCCCTCCACTTT
TRBV15	TRBD2	few	TRBJ2-5	CATSRASGGAMKTQYF	TGTGCCACCAGCCGGGCTAGCGGGGGGGCAATGAAGACCCAGTACTTC
TRBV5-6	TRBD2	.	TRBJ2-2	CASSPPGLAVTGELFF	TGTGCCAGCAGCCCCCCGGGACTAGCGGTTACCGGGGAGCTGTTTTTT
TRBV7-9	.	few	TRBJ2-1	CASSLRAGNEQFF	TGTGCCAGCAGCTTAAGGGCAGGGAATGAGCAGTTCTTC
TRBV7-2	.	many	TRBJ1-1	CASRPRQVDTEAFF	TGTGCCAGCAGGCCAAGACAGGTCGACACTGAAGCTTTCTTT
TRBV9	TRBD2	many	TRBJ2-1	CASSAGGGPRNEQFF	TGTGCCAGCAGCGCCGGGGGGGGGCCGAGGAATGAGCAGTTCTTC
TRBV24-1	.	many	TRBJ2-1	CATSDSGGRIGDEQFF	TGTGCCACCAGTGATTCTGGGGGTCGTATTGGGGATGAGCAGTTCTTC
TRBV7-8	.	many	TRBJ1-4	CASSLRGASGEKLFF	TGTGCCAGCAGCTTACGGGGGGCCAGCGGTGAAAAACTGTTTTTT
TRBV7-8	TRBD1	many	TRBJ1-1	CASSPLPDRGRNTEAFF	TGTGCCAGCAGCCCCCTCCCCGACAGGGGGAGAAACACTGAAGCTTTCTTT
TRBV19	TRBD1	few	TRBJ2-2	CASSTPGQGYTGELFF	TGTGCCAGTAGTACCCCTGGACAGGGGTACACCGGGGAGCTGTTTTTT
TRBV27	TRBD1	.	TRBJ2-7	CASSFGQAYEQYF	TGTGCCAGCAGTTTCGGACAGGCCTACGAGCAGTACTTC
TRBV27	.	few	TRBJ1-2	CASKVEGSGYTF	TGTGCCAGCAAAGTAGAAGGGAGTGGCTACACCTTC
TRBV5-1	.	many	TRBJ2-2	CASSENTGELFF	TGCGCCAGCAGTGAGAACACCGGGGAGCTGTTTTTT
TRBV10-3	TRBD1	.	TRBJ2-2	CAISESTGVSTGELFF	TGTGCCATCAGTGAGTCGACAGGGGTGAGCACCGGGGAGCTGTTTTTT
TRBV9	TRBD1	many	TRBJ2-7	CASSPTDRGLPYEQYF	TGTGCCAGCAGCCCAACGGACAGGGGCCTACCTTACGAGCAGTACTTC
TRBV20-1	TRBD1	.	TRBJ2-7	CSAGPGTGGYEQYF	TGCAGTGCCGGCCCGGGGACAGGTGGCTACGAGCAGTACTTC
TRBV23-1	.	.	TRBJ2-2	CASSPTGIGELFF	TGCGCCAGCAGTCCCACAGGGATCGGGGAGCTGTTTTTT
TRBV20-1	TRBD1	.	TRBJ1-1	CSAPRTGGYTEAFF	TGCAGTGCTCCCCGGACAGGGGGATACACTGAAGCTTTCTTT
TRBV20-1	.	few	TRBJ1-3	CSAVGSINSGNTIYF	TGCAGTGCTGTGGGGAGCATAAACTCTGGAAACACCATATATTTT
TRBV7-9	TRBD2	many	TRBJ2-3	CASSSSGLAGADTQYF	TGTGCCAGCAGCTCTTCGGGACTAGCGGGCGCAGATACGCAGTATTTT
TRBV14	.	.	TRBJ1-1	CASSRLEGGTNTEAFF	TGTGCCAGCAGCCGCCTGGAGGGGGGGACCAACACTGAAGCTTTCTTT
TRBV25-1	.	many	TRBJ1-4	CASSEPQGLSEKLFF	TGTGCCAGCAGTGAACCCCAGGGGCTGTCTGAAAAACTGTTTTTT
TRBV12-3/TRBV12-4	.	many	TRBJ2-2	CASSYLSRQAIYTGELFF	TGTGCCAGCAGTTATTTATCCAGACAGGCGATCTACACCGGGGAGCTGTTTTTT
TRBV2	TRBD1	.	TRBJ2-2	CASSQDRGQSNTGELFF	TGTGCCAGCAGCCAGGACAGGGGGCAGTCGAACACCGGGGAGCTGTTTTTT
TRBV11-3	.	few	TRBJ2-2	CASKHRPNTGELFF	TGTGCCAGCAAACACAGGCCGAACACCGGGGAGCTGTTTTTT
TRBV7-9	.	few	TRBJ2-1	CASSLRESSYNEQFF	TGTGCCAGCAGCTTACGAGAGAGCTCCTACAATGAGCAGTTCTTC